This T cell receptor (beta chain) was found in a study of blood T cells in healthy people across ages. About the study: Capture via template switching afforded approximately one barcoded beta molecule per two T cells. Findings and limits, study-wide: While age rose, TCR beta diversity per million T cells dropped in a roughly linear way. Both naive CD4+ cell counts and diversity were greater in long-lived donors than in aged donors.

This clonotype turned up a few times. Its antigen is unidentified. V shed 4 bases and J shed 4 bases, with 24 bases lying between them. This CDR3 has 18 amino acids. Looked up from germline, CDR1 is MGHRA and CDR2 is YSYEKL. Using a J-beta primer mix together with a sample-barcoded 5' primer, a second PCR was run for about 7 to 12 cycles. Every sample gave at least 2.5 million paired-end reads containing CDR3. In TCRdb, the 5' RACE reads were re-called with MiXCR into one record per CDR3 protein. The sample consists of around 1.5 million distinct CDR3 sequences, approximately 42% of them appearing once.

The receptor was isolated from a woman younger than 35 in good health. The genes are TRBV4-1 and TRBJ2-3; D might be TRBD2 (6 bases). The sequenced sample was blood. CDR3 nucleotides: TGCGCCAGCAGCCCCGGCGAAGGGGCGGGATTATTTTCAGATACGCAGTATTTT. Translation gives CASSPGEGAGLFSDTQYF.